These 6 T cell receptor beta chains were sequenced from one sample in a study of blood T cell repertoires in COVID-19. The data were produced by immunoSEQ multiplex PCR, yet TCRdb's version contains in-frame clones alone and is incomplete. The sample holds 230,000 or so clones, 80% to 85% seen once. Input material: peripheral blood. The origin of the receptors is a man aged 25-40 years with active or convalescent COVID-19.

V gene TRBV9 combines with J gene TRBJ2-3; 7 nucleotides align to TRBD1. CDR1 and CDR2 (germline): SGDLS, YYNGEE. The CDR3 covers 14 residues. The trim removed 4 bases at V and 5 bases at J, leaving 7 bases unmatched. The CDR3 nucleotides are TGTGCCAGCAGCCCGCCCACAGGGGTAGATACGCAGTATTTT. The encoded protein is CASSPPTGVDTQYF.

This clone was detected only once. The chain links TRBV24-1 to TRBJ2-7; 7 nucleotides agree with TRBD1. Germline V gene sequence: CDR1 KGHDR, CDR2 SFDVKD. The CDR3 contains 11 residues. V lost 9 bases and J lost 3; bases outside the gene matches: 1. Here the CDR3 reads CATGDSYEQYF. CDR3 nucleotide sequence: TGTGCCACCGGGGACAGCTACGAGCAGTACTTC.

V gene TRBV3-1 (or the pseudogene TRBV3-2) combines with J gene TRBJ2-7; tentatively, D is TRBD2 (5 bases). The CDR3 has 15 amino acids. Germline V gives CDR1 LGHDT, CDR2 YNNKEL (reference sequence). V was shortened by 1 base and J by 3 bases, with 13 bases between the two germline ends. Here the CDR3 reads CASSQVVGSNYEQYF. For the CDR3, the DNA is TGTGCCAGCAGCCAAGTGGTGGGGAGCAACTACGAGCAGTACTTC.

This chain uses TRBV14 with TRBJ1-3, with 8 bases lining up with TRBD1. Trimming removed 4 bases from V and 8 bases from J; junction bases left unmatched: 10. Germline V gives CDR1 SGHDN, CDR2 FVKESK. CDR3 length equals 15 residues. Here the CDR3 DNA reads TGTGCCAGCAGCCGCGGACAGGGAGGTTTGGACACCATATATTTT. Translating gives CASSRGQGGLDTIYF.

The chain has TRBV7-3 and TRBJ2-1; possibly TRBD2 for D (7 bases). The V and J ends lost 1 base and 14 bases respectively, with 15 bases between them. Germline lookup yields CDR1 SGHTA and CDR2 FQGTGA. The CDR3 loop spans 13 amino acids. CDR3 sequence reads: CASSLRGRESKFF. The CDR3 DNA reads as TGTGCCAGCAGCTTAAGGGGGCGGGAGTCGAAGTTCTTC.

V and J are TRBV5-1 and TRBJ2-3; TRBD2 matches 8 bases. CDR3 length equals 15 residues. The trim removed 5 bases at V and 0 bases at J, leaving 5 bases unmatched. Germline V gives CDR1 SGHRS, CDR2 YFSETQ. CDR3 sequence: CASRRGALSTDTQYF. For the CDR3, the DNA is TGCGCCAGCAGGCGGGGGGCCCTGAGCACAGATACGCAGTATTTT.